This T cell receptor beta chain was sequenced during a study of T cell clonotyping in hematopoietic cell transplantation. This CDR3 is built from 13 residues. Trimming at V came to 2 bases and at J to 3 bases, leaving 1 base not matched to a gene. Per germline, CDR1 SGHDT and CDR2 YYEEEE. Comment on this clone: Its antigen remains unknown.

Regarding the study as a whole: No sorting was done, leaving CD4 and CD8 contributions mixed. After transplant, recipient diversity fell while pathologically expanded clonotypes grew through day 180. Few recipient clonotypes overlapped donors; over 95% were de novo at given depth.

TCRdb's table, derived via immunoSEQ multiplex PCR, lists solely in-frame clones and lacks some. The sample consists of 11,000 or so clones, around 50% of them appearing once. The chain recombines TRBV5-6 with TRBJ1-2; 7 bases are shared with TRBD1. The sample consisted of peripheral blood mononuclear cells. The sequence came from a man aged 45-65 years in good health. Some clones in this sample may be carry-over from other donors' samples. CDR3 sequence (DNA): TGTGCCAGCAGCTTTACAGGGGACTATGGCTACACCTTC. Its translation: CASSFTGDYGYTF.